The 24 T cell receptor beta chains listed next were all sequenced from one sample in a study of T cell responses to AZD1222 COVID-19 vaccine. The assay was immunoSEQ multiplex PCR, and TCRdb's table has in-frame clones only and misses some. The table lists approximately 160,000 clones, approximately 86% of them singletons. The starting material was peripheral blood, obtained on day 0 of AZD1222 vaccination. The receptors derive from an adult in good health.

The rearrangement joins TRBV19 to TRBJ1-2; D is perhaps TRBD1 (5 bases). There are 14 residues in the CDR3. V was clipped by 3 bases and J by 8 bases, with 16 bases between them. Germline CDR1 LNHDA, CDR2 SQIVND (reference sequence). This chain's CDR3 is CASSIGDGLRGYTF. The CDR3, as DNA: TGTGCCAGTAGTATCGGGGACGGCCTTAGAGGCTACACCTTC.

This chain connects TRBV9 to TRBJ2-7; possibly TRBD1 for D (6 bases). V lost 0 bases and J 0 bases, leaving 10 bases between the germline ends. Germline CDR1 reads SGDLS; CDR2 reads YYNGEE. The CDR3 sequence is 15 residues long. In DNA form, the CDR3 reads TGTGCCAGCAGCGTAGATGGGGGCGGCTCCTACGAGCAGTACTTC. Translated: CASSVDGGGSYEQYF.

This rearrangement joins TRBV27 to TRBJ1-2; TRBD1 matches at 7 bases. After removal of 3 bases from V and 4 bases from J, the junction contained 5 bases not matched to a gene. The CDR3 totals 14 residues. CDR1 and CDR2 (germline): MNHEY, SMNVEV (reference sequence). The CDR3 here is CASSLAQGFYGYTF. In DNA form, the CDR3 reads TGTGCCAGCAGTTTGGCACAGGGGTTCTATGGCTACACCTTC.

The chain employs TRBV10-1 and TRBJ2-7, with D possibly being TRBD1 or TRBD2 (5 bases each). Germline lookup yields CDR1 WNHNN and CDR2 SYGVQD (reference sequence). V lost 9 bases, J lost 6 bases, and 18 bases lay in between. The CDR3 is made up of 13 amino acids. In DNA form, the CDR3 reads TGCGCCAGACCTCCCGATGGGGACGGCGAGCAGTACTTC. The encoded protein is CARPPDGDGEQYF.

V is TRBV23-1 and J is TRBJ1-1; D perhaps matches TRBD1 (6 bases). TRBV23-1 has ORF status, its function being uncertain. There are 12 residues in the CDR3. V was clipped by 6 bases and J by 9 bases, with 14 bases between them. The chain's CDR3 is CASSPGQRQAFF. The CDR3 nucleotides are TGCGCCAGCAGCCCTGGACAGAGACAAGCTTTCTTT.

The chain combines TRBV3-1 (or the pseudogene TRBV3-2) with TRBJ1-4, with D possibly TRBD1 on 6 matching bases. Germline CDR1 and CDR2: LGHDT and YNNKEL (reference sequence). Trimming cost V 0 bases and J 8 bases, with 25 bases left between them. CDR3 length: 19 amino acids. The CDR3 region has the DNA TGTGCCAGCAGCCAAGATGGCGTCCTCCGAGAGGACAGAGAAGAAAAACTGTTTTTT. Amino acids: CASSQDGVLREDREEKLFF.

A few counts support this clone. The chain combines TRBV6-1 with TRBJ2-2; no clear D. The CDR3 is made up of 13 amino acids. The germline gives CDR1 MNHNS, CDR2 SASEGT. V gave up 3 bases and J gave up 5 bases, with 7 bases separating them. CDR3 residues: CASSEVETGELFF. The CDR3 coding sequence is TGTGCCAGCAGTGAGGTGGAGACCGGGGAGCTGTTTTTT.

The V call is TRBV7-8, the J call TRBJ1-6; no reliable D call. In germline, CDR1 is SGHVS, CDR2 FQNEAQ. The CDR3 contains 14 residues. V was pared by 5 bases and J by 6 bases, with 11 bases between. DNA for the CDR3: TGTGCCAGCAGCATCTACGTCGGTAATTCACCCCTCCACTTT. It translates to CASSIYVGNSPLHF.

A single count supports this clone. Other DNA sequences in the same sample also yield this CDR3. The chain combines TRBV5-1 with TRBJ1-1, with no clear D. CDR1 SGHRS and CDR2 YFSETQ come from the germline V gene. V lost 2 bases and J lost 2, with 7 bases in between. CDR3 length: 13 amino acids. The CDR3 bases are TGCGCCAGCAGCTTAGGAGTAAACACTGAAGCTTTCTTT. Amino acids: CASSLGVNTEAFF. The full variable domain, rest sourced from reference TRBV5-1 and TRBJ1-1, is KAGVTQTPRYLIKTRGQQVTLSCSPISGHRSVSWYQQTPGQGLQFLFEYFSETQRNKGNFPGRFSGRQFSNSRSEMNVSTLELGDSALYLCASSLGVNTEAFFGQGTRLTVV.

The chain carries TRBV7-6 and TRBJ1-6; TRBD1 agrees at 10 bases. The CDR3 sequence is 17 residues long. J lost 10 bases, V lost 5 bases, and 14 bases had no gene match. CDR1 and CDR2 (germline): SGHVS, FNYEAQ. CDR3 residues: CASSPRQGATAMSPLHF. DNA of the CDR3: TGTGCCAGCAGCCCCAGACAGGGGGCCACGGCGATGTCACCCCTCCACTTT.

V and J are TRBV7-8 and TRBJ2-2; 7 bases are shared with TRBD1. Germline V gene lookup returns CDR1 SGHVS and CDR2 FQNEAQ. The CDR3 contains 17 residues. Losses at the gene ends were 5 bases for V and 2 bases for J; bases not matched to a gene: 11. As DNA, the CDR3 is TGTGCCAGCAGCCGAGGTCCGGGACAGACTAACACCGGGGAGCTGTTTTTT. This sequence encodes CASSRGPGQTNTGELFF.

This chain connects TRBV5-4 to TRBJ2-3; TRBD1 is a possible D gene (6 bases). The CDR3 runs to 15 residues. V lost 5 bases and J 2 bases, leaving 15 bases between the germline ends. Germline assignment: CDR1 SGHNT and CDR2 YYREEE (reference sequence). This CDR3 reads CASSKDGQFTDTQYF. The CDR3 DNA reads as TGTGCCAGCAGTAAAGATGGACAGTTCACAGATACGCAGTATTTT.

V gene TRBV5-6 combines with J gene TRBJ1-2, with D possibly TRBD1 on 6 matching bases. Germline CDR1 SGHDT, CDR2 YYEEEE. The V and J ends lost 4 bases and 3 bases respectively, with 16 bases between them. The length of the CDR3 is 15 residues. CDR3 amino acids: CASSPRGADHYGYTF. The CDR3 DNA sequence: TGTGCCAGCAGCCCGAGGGGGGCCGATCACTATGGCTACACCTTC. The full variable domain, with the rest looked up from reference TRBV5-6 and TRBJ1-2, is DAGVTQSPTHLIKTRGQQVTLRCSPKSGHDTVSWYQQALGQGPQFIFQYYEEEERQRGNFPDRFSGHQFPNYSSELNVNALLLGDSALYLCASSPRGADHYGYTFGSGTRLTVV.

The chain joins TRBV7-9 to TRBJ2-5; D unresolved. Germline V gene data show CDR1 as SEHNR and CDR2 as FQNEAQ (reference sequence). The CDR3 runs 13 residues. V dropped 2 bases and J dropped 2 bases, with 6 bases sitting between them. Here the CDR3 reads CASSLKIQETQYF. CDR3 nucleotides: TGTGCCAGCAGCTTAAAGATACAAGAGACCCAGTACTTC.

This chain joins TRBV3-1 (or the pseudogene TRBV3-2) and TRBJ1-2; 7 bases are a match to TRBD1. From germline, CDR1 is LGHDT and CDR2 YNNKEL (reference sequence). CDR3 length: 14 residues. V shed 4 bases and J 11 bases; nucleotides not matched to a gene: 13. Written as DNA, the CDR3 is TGTGCCAGCAGCCCGCTCCGGGACAGAGGAAGGTACACCTTC. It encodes CASSPLRDRGRYTF.

The CDR3 DNA reads TGTGCCAGCTCCCTCGACAGGGTAAATGAGCAGTTCTTC. It specifies CASSLDRVNEQFF. The chain couples TRBV18 to TRBJ2-1; 7 bases align to TRBD1. V trimming: 6 bases; J trimming: 7 bases; junction bases outside the gene matches: 6. The CDR3 loop spans 13 amino acids. CDR1 and CDR2 from the germline V gene are KGHSH and LQKENI.

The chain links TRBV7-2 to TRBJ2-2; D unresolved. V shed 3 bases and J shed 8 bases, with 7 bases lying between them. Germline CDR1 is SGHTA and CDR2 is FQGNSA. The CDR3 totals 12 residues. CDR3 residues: CASSFSNGELFF. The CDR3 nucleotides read TGTGCCAGCAGCTTTTCAAATGGGGAGCTGTTTTTT.

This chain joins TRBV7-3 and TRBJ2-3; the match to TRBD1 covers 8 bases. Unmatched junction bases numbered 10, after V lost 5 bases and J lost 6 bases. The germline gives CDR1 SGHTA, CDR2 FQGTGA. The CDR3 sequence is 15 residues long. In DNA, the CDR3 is TGTGCCAGCAGCGACAGGGGAAGTGGGACCGATACGCAGTATTTT. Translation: CASSDRGSGTDTQYF.

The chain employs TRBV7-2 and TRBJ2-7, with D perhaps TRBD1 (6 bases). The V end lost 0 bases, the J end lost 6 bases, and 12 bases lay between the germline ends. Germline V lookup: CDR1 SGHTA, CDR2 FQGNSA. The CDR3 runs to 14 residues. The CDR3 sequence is CASSLATGSGEQYF. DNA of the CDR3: TGTGCCAGCAGCTTAGCAACAGGGAGTGGCGAGCAGTACTTC.

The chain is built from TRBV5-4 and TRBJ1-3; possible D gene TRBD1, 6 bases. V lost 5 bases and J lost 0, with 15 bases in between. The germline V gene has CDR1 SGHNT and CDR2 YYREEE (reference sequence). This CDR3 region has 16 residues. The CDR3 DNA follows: TGTGCCAGCAGTAACAGGGTGGGTAGCTCTGGAAACACCATATATTTT. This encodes CASSNRVGSSGNTIYF.

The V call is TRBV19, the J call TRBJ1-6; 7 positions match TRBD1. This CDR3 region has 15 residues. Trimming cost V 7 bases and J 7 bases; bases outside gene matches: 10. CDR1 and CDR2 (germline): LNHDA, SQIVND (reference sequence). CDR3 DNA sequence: TGTGCCAGTATCGAGGGGGCAGGGAGGAATTCACCCCTCCACTTT. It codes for CASIEGAGRNSPLHF.

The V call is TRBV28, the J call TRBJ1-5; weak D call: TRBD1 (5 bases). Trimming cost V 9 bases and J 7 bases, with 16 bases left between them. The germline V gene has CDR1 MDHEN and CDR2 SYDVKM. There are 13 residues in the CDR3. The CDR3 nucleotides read TGTGCCAGTCTGCCGGGGGGGAAACAGCCCCAGCATTTT. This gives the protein CASLPGGKQPQHF.

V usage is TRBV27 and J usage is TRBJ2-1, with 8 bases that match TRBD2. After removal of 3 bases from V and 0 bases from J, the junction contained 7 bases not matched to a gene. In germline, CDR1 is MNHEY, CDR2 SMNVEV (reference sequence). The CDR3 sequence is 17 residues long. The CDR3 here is CASSFYGGRSSYNEQFF. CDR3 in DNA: TGTGCCAGCAGTTTCTACGGCGGGAGGAGCTCCTACAATGAGCAGTTCTTC.

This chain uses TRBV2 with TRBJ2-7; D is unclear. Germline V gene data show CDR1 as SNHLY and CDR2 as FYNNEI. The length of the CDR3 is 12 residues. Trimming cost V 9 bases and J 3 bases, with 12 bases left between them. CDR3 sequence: CASGMGSYEQYF. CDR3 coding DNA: TGTGCCAGTGGGATGGGCAGCTACGAGCAGTACTTC.